These 8 T cell receptor beta chains came from one sample sequenced in a study of T-cell memory formation after mild COVID-19. MiXCR, run by TCRdb on the 5' RACE reads, gives a single entry per CDR3 protein. The sample has fewer than 90,000 distinct CDR3 sequences; around 13% are singletons. Sequencing used PBMCs or a T cell subset sorted from them (not recorded which). These receptors were taken from a man aged 18 to 29 who had mild COVID-19 (a few samples of this study predate the infection). Cell type and time point are not known.

This clonotype was counted ten times or more. The chain uses TRBV29-1 and TRBJ2-3, with D unclear. V lost 3 bases to trimming and J lost 1 base, with 5 bases between them. CDR1 and CDR2 from the germline V gene are SQVTM and ANQGSEA. The CDR3 runs to 12 residues. The chain's CDR3 is CSVDLGTDTQYF. DNA of the CDR3: TGCAGCGTTGATCTAGGCACAGATACGCAGTATTTT.

In this sample, this clonotype turned up a few times. The chain links TRBV3-1 to TRBJ1-5; D call uncertain. The CDR3 contains 15 residues. Trimming took off 0 bases at V and 0 bases at J, with 6 bases between the two ends. Germline values: CDR1 LGHDT, CDR2 YNNKEL (reference sequence). CDR3 coding DNA: TGTGCCAGCAGCCAAGACCCCATTAGCAATCAGCCCCAGCATTTT. It specifies CASSQDPISNQPQHF. Using reference TRBV3-1 and TRBJ1-5 for the parts outside the CDR3, the full variable domain is DTAVSQTPKYLVTQMGNDKSIKCEQNLGHDTMYWYKQDSKKFLKIMFSYNNKELIINETVPNRFSPKSPDKAHLNLHINSLELGDSAVYFCASSQDPISNQPQHFGDGTRLSIL.

This clonotype was counted only a few times. J is TRBJ2-7 and V is TRBV27, with a weak D call TRBD2 (5 bases). Germline-derived CDR1 and CDR2 are MNHEY and SMNVEV (reference sequence). Trimming shortened V by 2 bases and J by 11 bases, and 10 bases separated the two germline ends. The CDR3 has 11 residues. The CDR3 sequence is CASSLGRVKYF. Written as DNA, the CDR3 is TGTGCCAGCAGTTTAGGGCGGGTTAAGTACTTC.

This clonotype was observed a few times. V gene TRBV4-1 combines with J gene TRBJ2-1, with D perhaps matching TRBD1 (5 bases). Looked up from germline, CDR1 is MGHRA and CDR2 is YSYEKL. The CDR3 is 13 residues long. V lost 3 bases and J lost 7, with 10 bases in between. The CDR3 is CASSQTQVNEQFF. CDR3 DNA: TGCGCCAGCAGCCAGACACAGGTGAATGAGCAGTTCTTC.

CDR3 amino acids: CASSQAGETQYF. CDR3 sequence (DNA): TGTGCCAGCAGTCAGGCCGGGGAGACCCAGTACTTC. The rearrangement links TRBV11-2 to TRBJ2-5; D not certain. With 6 bases removed from V and 5 bases from J, the gap between germline ends came to 10 bases. The CDR3 contains 12 residues. CDR1 SGHAT and CDR2 FQNNGV come from the germline V gene.

The V call is TRBV2, the J call TRBJ2-2; 7 bases map to TRBD1. This CDR3 is built from 13 residues. After removal of 11 bases from V and 1 base from J, the junction contained 4 bases not matched to a gene. Per the germline V gene, CDR1 is SNHLY and CDR2 is FYNNEI. The CDR3 loop is CAPRTGNTGELFF. DNA of the CDR3: TGTGCCCCACGGACAGGGAACACCGGGGAGCTGTTTTTT.

This clonotype was seen more than once but under ten times. V is TRBV4-3 and J is TRBJ2-7, with D possibly being TRBD1 (5 bases). The CDR3 runs to 15 residues. Trimming shortened V by 1 base and J by 4 bases, and 14 bases separated the two germline ends. Germline-derived CDR1 and CDR2 are LGHNA and YSLEER. In nucleotides, the CDR3 is TGCGCCAGCAGCCAAGGGGTCACAGGCCGTTACGAGCAGTACTTC. It yields the protein CASSQGVTGRYEQYF.

This clonotype has a handful of counts. The chain couples TRBV4-2 to TRBJ2-1, with TRBD2 identical over 11 bases. The V segment lost 4 bases and the J segment 3 bases; nucleotides outside the gene matches: 8. CDR1 is LGHNA and CDR2 is YNFKEQ in the germline V gene. This CDR3 has 17 residues. This CDR3 is CASSPNSGGADYNEQFF. As DNA, the CDR3 is TGTGCCAGCAGCCCCAATAGCGGGGGGGCCGACTACAATGAGCAGTTCTTC.